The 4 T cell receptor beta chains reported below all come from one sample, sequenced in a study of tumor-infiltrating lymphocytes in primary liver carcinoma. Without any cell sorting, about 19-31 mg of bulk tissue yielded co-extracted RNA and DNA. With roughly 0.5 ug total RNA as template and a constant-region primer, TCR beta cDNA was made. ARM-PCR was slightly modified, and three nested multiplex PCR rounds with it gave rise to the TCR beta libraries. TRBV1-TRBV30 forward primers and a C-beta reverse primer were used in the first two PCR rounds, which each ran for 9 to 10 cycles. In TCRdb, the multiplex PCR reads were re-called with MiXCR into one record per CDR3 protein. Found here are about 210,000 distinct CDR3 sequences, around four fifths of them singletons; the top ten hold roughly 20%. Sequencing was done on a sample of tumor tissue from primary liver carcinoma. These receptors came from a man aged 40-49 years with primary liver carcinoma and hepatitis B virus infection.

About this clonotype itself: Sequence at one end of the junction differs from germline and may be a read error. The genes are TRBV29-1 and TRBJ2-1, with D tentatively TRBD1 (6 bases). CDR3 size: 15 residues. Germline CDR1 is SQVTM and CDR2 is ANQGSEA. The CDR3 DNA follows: TGCAGTTCCACTGGGACACAGGGCTCCTACAATAAGCAGTTCTTC. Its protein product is CSSTGTQGSYNKQFF.

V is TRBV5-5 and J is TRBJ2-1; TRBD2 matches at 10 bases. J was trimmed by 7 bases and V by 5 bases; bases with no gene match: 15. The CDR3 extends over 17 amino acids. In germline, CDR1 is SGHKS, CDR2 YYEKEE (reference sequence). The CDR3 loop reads CASSRALCLAGENEQFF. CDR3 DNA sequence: TGTGCCAGCAGTCGGGCTCTATGCCTAGCGGGAGAAAATGAGCAGTTCTTC.

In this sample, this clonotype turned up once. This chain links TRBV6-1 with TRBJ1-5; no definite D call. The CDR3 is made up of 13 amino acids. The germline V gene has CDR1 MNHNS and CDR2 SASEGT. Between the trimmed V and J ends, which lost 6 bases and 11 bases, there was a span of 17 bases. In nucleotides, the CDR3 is TGTGCCAGCAGCCACGGCGGCAAACAGTCCCAGCATTTT. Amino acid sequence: CASSHGGKQSQHF.

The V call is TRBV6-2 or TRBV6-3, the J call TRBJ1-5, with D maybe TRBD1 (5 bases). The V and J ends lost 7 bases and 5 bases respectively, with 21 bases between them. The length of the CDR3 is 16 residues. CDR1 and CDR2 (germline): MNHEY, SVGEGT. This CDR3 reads CASNPHGGLWDQPQHF. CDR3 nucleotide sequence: TGTGCCAGCAATCCCCACGGGGGTCTGTGGGATCAGCCCCAGCATTTT.